The next 9 T cell receptor beta chains were all read from a single sample in a study of a mutant IDH1 vaccine in newly diagnosed glioma. Time point specified: week 35, safety follow-up. Every single dose of the vaccine, 300 ug of mutant IDH1 20-mer peptide, came with topical imiquimod. These receptors' antigens are unknown. The table came from immunoSEQ multiplex PCR; TCRdb's copy has only in-frame clones and leaves some out. This table has under 40,000 clones, roughly three quarters appearing once. Sequenced here: PBMCs, sampled from a glioma patient whose treatment included an IDH1 peptide vaccine. These receptors originate from a woman in her thirties or forties with glioma.

This clone was seen a single time. Its ends do not fully match the called genes, so a read error is possible. The gene calls are TRBV7-7 and TRBJ2-1, with 10 bases that match TRBD2. This CDR3 has 12 amino acids. In germline, CDR1 is SSHAT, CDR2 FNYEAQ (reference sequence). The CDR3 nucleotides are TGTGCTAGCAGCGGGACTAGCGCTGAGCAGTTCTTC. As protein: CASSGTSAEQFF.

This chain connects TRBV7-9 to TRBJ1-1; no reliable D call. Germline CDR1 reads SEHNR; CDR2 reads FQNEAQ (reference sequence). The CDR3 has 15 residues. V shed 5 bases and J shed 1 base, with 14 bases lying between them. CDR3 residues: CASSPSRAGNTEAFF. CDR3 DNA sequence: TGTGCCAGCAGCCCGTCACGGGCTGGGAACACTGAAGCTTTCTTT.

The rearrangement joins TRBV7-8 to TRBJ2-2; D is perhaps TRBD2 (6 bases). Trimming shortened V by 5 bases and J by 7 bases, and 14 bases separated the two germline ends. Germline V lookup: CDR1 SGHVS, CDR2 FQNEAQ. This CDR3 is 14 amino acids long. The CDR3 DNA reads TGTGCCAGCAGCAGGGGACTCGAAGGCGGGGAGCTGTTTTTT. Translating gives CASSRGLEGGELFF.

The rearrangement joins TRBV27 to TRBJ2-3, with TRBD1 as a possible D gene (5 bases). Germline V lookup: CDR1 MNHEY, CDR2 SMNVEV (reference sequence). The CDR3 covers 13 residues. Between the trimmed V and J ends, which lost 4 bases and 5 bases, there was a span of 10 bases. The CDR3 spells CASSWGLRDTQYF. Written as DNA, the CDR3 is TGTGCCAGCAGTTGGGGCCTGAGAGATACGCAGTATTTT.

This chain connects TRBV30 to TRBJ1-2; 8 bases line up with TRBD1. The CDR3 consists of 13 residues. V was clipped by 4 bases and J by 4 bases; unmatched bases: 5. The germline gives CDR1 GTSNPN, CDR2 SVGIG (reference sequence). DNA of the CDR3: TGTGCCTGGACTCCGGGACAGGTCTATGGCTACACCTTC. It encodes CAWTPGQVYGYTF.

The chain is built from TRBV2 and TRBJ1-4; 9 bases are a match to TRBD1. The CDR3 has 14 amino acids. Germline CDR1 reads SNHLY; CDR2 reads FYNNEI. Losses at the gene ends were 6 bases for V and 2 bases for J; bases not matched to a gene: 1. CDR3 in DNA: TGTGCCAGCAGGGACAGGGGCACTAATGAAAAACTGTTTTTT. It specifies CASRDRGTNEKLFF. Together with reference TRBV2 and TRBJ1-4, the CDR3 gives the full variable domain: EPEVTQTPSHQVTQMGQEVILRCVPISNHLYFYWYRQILGQKVEFLVSFYNNEISEKSEIFDDQFSVERPDGSNFTLKIRSTKLEDSAMYFCASRDRGTNEKLFFGSGTQLSVL.

V and J are TRBV19 and TRBJ1-2; D is unresolved. CDR1 is LNHDA and CDR2 is SQIVND in the germline V gene (reference sequence). This CDR3 contains 13 residues. V shed 6 bases and J shed 1 base, with 9 bases lying between them. CDR3 DNA sequence: TGTGCCAGTAGAAAGGAGATTAACTATGGCTACACCTTC. Translation gives CASRKEINYGYTF.

The chain employs TRBV5-1 and TRBJ1-2; a weak D match, TRBD1 (6 bases). CDR3 length: 15 amino acids. V was pared by 0 bases and J by 2 bases, with 11 bases between. Germline V gives CDR1 SGHRS, CDR2 YFSETQ. The CDR3 nucleotides are TGCGCCAGCAGCTTGGATGGGGGCAGGAACTATGGCTACACCTTC. Its protein product is CASSLDGGRNYGYTF.

The chain combines TRBV7-2 with TRBJ2-2, with D perhaps TRBD1 (7 bases). V lost 5 bases, J lost 1 base, and 14 bases lay in between. This CDR3 is built from 16 residues. Per the germline V gene, CDR1 is SGHTA and CDR2 is FQGNSA. In nucleotides, the CDR3 is TGTGCCAGCAGCACATCAGGGGGGCTGAACACCGGGGAGCTGTTTTTT. Translation: CASSTSGGLNTGELFF.